The clone carrying this T cell receptor beta chain was recorded many times. The V segment lost 6 bases and the J segment 5 bases; nucleotides outside the gene matches: 4. This CDR3 spans 13 amino acids. Germline CDR1 SGHRS, CDR2 YFSETQ. Unique molecular identifiers were used in preparing the TCRbeta library. MiXCR, applied by TCRdb to the PCR reads, yields one record per CDR3 protein. This repertoire shows 400,000 to 500,000 distinct CDR3 sequences, 9.5% to 13% found once; its top ten account for nearly 5.5%. The data stem from a study of T-cell reconstitution after alpha-beta-depleted transplantation in children.

This TCR was sampled from a human donor who donated a stem cell graft to a child with acute myeloid leukemia. The chain has TRBV5-1 and TRBJ1-1, with TRBD1 matching over 10 bases. The material was PBMCs from the stem cell graft donor, obtained from the stem cell graft. The CDR3 reads CASKGQGGTEAFF. The CDR3 DNA is TGCGCCAGCAAAGGACAGGGGGGTACTGAAGCTTTCTTT.